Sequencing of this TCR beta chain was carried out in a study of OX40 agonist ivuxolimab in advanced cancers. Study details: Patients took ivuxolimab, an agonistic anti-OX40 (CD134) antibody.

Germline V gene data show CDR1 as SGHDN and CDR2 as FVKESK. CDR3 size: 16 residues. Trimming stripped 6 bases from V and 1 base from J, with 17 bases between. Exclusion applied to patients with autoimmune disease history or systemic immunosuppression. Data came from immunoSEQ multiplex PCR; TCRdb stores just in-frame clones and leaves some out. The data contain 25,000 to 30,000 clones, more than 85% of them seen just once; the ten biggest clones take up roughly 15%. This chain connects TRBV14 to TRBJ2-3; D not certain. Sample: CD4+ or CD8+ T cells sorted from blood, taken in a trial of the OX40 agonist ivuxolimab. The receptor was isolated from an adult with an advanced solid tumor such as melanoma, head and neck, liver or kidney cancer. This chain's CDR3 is CASSRVPLLGTDTQYF. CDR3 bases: TGTGCCAGCAGTCGAGTCCCACTACTGGGCACAGATACGCAGTATTTT. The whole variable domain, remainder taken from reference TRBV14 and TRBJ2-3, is EAGVTQFPSHSVIEKGQTVTLRCDPISGHDNLYWYRRVMGKEIKFLLHFVKESKQDESGMPNNRFLAERTGGTYSTLKVQPAELEDSGVYFCASSRVPLLGTDTQYFGPGTRLTVL.